This T cell receptor beta chain emerged from a study of blood T cells in healthy people across ages. General study points: Roughly linear declines in TCR beta diversity per million T cells occurred with age. Estimates based on one million T cells were treated as lower bounds.

Primers used in a second PCR of about 7 to 11 cycles were a sample-barcoded 5' primer and a J-beta primer mix. Each cDNA was tagged by a template-switch adaptor containing 12 random nucleotides. MiXCR, run by TCRdb on the 5' RACE reads, gives a single entry per CDR3 protein. The table shows over a million distinct CDR3 sequences, with less than 50% occurring only once. A few counts support this clonotype. The antigen is undetermined. This TCR derives from a woman between 55 and 75 years old in good health. Sequenced: blood.

The DNA for the CDR3 is TGTGCCAGCAGCCCTCCGACGAGACCTTACGAGCAGTACTTC. This encodes CASSPPTRPYEQYF. This chain connects TRBV7-9 to TRBJ2-7; D is ambiguous. Deletions cut 5 bases from V and 4 bases from J, with 15 bases between. The CDR3 has 14 residues. Germline CDR1 reads SEHNR; CDR2 reads FQNEAQ (reference sequence).